These T cell receptor beta chains were read from a single sample in a study of cytomegalovirus exposure and HLA in healthy donors. The table came from immunoSEQ multiplex PCR; TCRdb's copy has only in-frame clones and leaves some out. The sample holds roughly 150,000 clones, approximately 80% seen once. Sequenced material: PBMCs. These receptors came from a man aged 25 to 40 in good health and CMV-seronegative. The CDR3 runs from the conserved cysteine through the conserved F or W. Clone size is shown for a subset of rows, as once, few, many or a class of expanded clone.

clone size	V gene	J gene	CDR3 protein
NA	TRBV4-3	TRBJ1-2	CASSQPSGTGGMSGYTF
NA	TRBV7-9	TRBJ1-2	CASSLTFGQPNYGYTF
medium-sized	TRBV19	TRBJ2-1	CASSIDGGTVSNEQFF
NA	TRBV18	TRBJ2-7	CASSDDRAHEQYF
NA	TRBV4-2	TRBJ2-1	CASSSTFRGYNEQFF
NA	TRBV6-5	TRBJ1-5	CASSSGTSGNQPQHF
NA	TRBV18	TRBJ2-3	CASSQGQGDTDTQYF
NA	TRBV5-1	TRBJ1-1	CASRSPGFAEAFF
NA	TRBV7-9	TRBJ1-1	CASNTLYGVRTEAFF
NA	TRBV5-8	TRBJ2-3	CASSLRGTLDTQYF
once	TRBV28	TRBJ2-7	CAIQGGNYEQYF
NA	TRBV27	TRBJ1-1	CASSPRDRGNKNTEAFF
NA	TRBV28	TRBJ2-2	CASSPPDRGDGELFF
NA	TRBV5-1	TRBJ2-3	CASSPEEGTDTQYF
NA	TRBV11-3	TRBJ2-3	CASSQMGTENTDTQYF
NA	TRBV14	TRBJ2-7	CASSLGLGGSYEQYF
once	TRBV2	TRBJ1-2	CAKERAGDDGYTF
once	TRBV18	TRBJ1-2	CASSPAQGQGTLANYGYTF
NA	TRBV9	TRBJ1-5	CASSVGSRNQPQHF
NA	TRBV9	TRBJ2-3	CASSSEATDTQYF